This TCR beta chain was recorded in a study of blood T cell repertoires in COVID-19. Study in general: Sites across the United States, Italy and Spain contributed samples from acute and convalescent COVID-19. PBMCs, B-cell-depleted T cells, or T cells provided the cDNA or gDNA that made up the material.

Original data processing: Using reference gene primer amplification, nucleated cell counts were estimated. Here immunoSEQ multiplex PCR was the method, and the copy in TCRdb shows in-frame clones only, minus some. From that table come the V and J calls and clone size; the DNA was used to work out D and trimming. The sample carries 150,000 to 200,000 clones, roughly 85% recorded once. This CDR3 region has 17 residues. V lost 7 bases to trimming and J lost 3 bases, with 25 bases between them. The germline gives CDR1 SEHNR, CDR2 FQNEAQ (reference sequence). This clone was recorded once. This sequence originates from a woman aged 70-85 years with acute or convalescent COVID-19. The chain joins TRBV7-9 to TRBJ2-7; D possibly corresponds to TRBD1 (6 bases). What was sequenced was peripheral blood. The CDR3 region is CASTTHELRTDSYEQYF. CDR3 in DNA: TGTGCCAGCACCACGCACGAACTCCGGACAGATAGCTACGAGCAGTACTTC.